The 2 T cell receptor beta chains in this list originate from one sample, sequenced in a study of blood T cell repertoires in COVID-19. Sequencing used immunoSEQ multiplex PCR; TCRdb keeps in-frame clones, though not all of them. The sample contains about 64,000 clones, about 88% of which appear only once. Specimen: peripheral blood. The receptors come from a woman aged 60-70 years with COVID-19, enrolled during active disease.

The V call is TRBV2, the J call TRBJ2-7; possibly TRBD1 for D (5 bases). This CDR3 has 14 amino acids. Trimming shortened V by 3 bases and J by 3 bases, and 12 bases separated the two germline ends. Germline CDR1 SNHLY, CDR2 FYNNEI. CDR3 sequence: CASSERQGFYEQYF. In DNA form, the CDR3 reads TGTGCCAGCAGTGAGAGGCAGGGTTTCTACGAGCAGTACTTC.

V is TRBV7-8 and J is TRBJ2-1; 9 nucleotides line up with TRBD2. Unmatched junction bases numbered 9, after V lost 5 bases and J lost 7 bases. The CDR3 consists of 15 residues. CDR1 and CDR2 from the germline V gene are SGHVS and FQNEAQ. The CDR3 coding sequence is TGTGCCAGCAGCCCTAGCGGGAACCAATATAATGAGCAGTTCTTC. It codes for CASSPSGNQYNEQFF.